This passage covers 9 T cell receptor beta chains from one sample sequenced in a study of T cells in Graves' hyperthyroidism and ophthalmopathy. RNA transcripts provided the source from which TCR beta CDR3 regions were amplified. In the first-round RT-PCR of the TCR CDR3, the HTBI primer set was used. TCRdb ran MiXCR on the multiplex PCR reads and lists one entry per CDR3 protein. The repertoire holds approximately 640,000 distinct CDR3 sequences, with around 15% as singletons. The material sequenced was blood. These receptors were taken from a woman in her twenties or thirties with Graves' hyperthyroidism.

Concerning this clonotype itself: One base away lies a much larger clone, so this may be a sequencing read error. In DNA, the CDR3 is TGTGCCAGCTCCCCCTTAGCGGGAAGGCCAGAGACCCAGTACTTC. Its translation is CASSPLAGRPETQYF. The genes are TRBV27 and TRBJ2-5; 8 bases map to TRBD2. The length of the CDR3 is 15 residues. V lost 8 bases and J lost 4; bases outside the gene matches: 12. The germline V gene has CDR1 MNHEY and CDR2 SMNVEV (reference sequence).

As to this clonotype: Being one base from a much bigger clone, this may be a read error. This chain uses TRBV12-5 with TRBJ2-1; tentatively, D is TRBD2 (6 bases). Trimming took 4 bases from V and 4 from J, leaving 20 bases between them. The length of the CDR3 is 17 residues. In germline, CDR1 is LGHNT, CDR2 FRNRAP. CDR3 sequence: CASGSDSGTQRYNEQFF. The CDR3 bases are TGTGCTAGTGGTTCGGATAGCGGAACACAAAGGTACAATGAGCAGTTCTTC. Combining the CDR3 with reference TRBV12-5 and TRBJ2-1 gives the whole variable domain DARVTQTPRHKVTEMGQEVTMRCQPILGHNTVFWYRQTMMQGLELLAYFRNRAPLDDSGMPKDRFSAEMPDATLATLKIQPSEPRDSAVYFCASGSDSGTQRYNEQFFGPGTRLTVL.

The chain couples TRBV27 to TRBJ2-2, with 9 bases matching TRBD1. CDR3 length equals 14 residues. Germline trimming cut 8 bases from V and 6 bases from J; bases unmatched to any gene: 7. The germline CDR1 and CDR2 sequences are MNHEY and SMNVEV (reference sequence). The CDR3 sequence is CASGHRDRAGELFF. The CDR3 DNA is TGTGCCAGCGGCCACCGGGACAGGGCCGGGGAGCTGTTTTTT.

This clonotype was recorded many times. The chain couples TRBV6-1 to TRBJ1-6, with no clear D. CDR1 and CDR2 (germline): MNHNS, SASEGT. The CDR3 has 14 amino acids. Trimming left V 4 bases short and J 7 bases short, with 11 bases between. This CDR3 reads CASSVDWFNSPLHF. CDR3 nucleotides: TGTGCCAGCAGTGTGGACTGGTTCAATTCACCCCTCCACTTT.

This clonotype was recorded at least ten times. The V gene is TRBV11-2, the J gene TRBJ2-7; TRBD1 aligns across 7 bases. J was trimmed by 5 bases and V by 1 base; bases with no gene match: 5. Germline values: CDR1 SGHAT, CDR2 FQNNGV. This CDR3 is built from 14 residues. The CDR3, as DNA: TGTGCCAGCAGCTTAGTAACAGGGGCGGACGAGCAGTACTTC. Its translation is CASSLVTGADEQYF.

DNA of the CDR3: TGTGCCACCTCCGGGACAGGGGGTGACCTGAACACTGAAGCTTTCTTT. Amino acid sequence: CATSGTGGDLNTEAFF. V usage is TRBV28 and J usage is TRBJ1-1; 11 nucleotides agree with TRBD1. CDR3 length: 16 amino acids. V was clipped by 10 bases and J by 0 bases; unmatched bases: 10. Germline CDR1 MDHEN, CDR2 SYDVKM.

In this sample, this clonotype turned up a few times. V is TRBV12-3 or TRBV12-4 and J is TRBJ1-4; D is perhaps TRBD1 (5 bases). The CDR3 runs 15 residues. Trimming removed 2 bases at V and 4 bases at J, with 11 bases between. DNA for the CDR3: TGTGCCAGCAGTTTATGGGGGATTAATAATGAAAAACTGTTTTTT. Translated: CASSLWGINNEKLFF.

The table lists this clonotype with many counts. The gene calls are TRBV6-2 or TRBV6-3 and TRBJ1-5; maybe TRBD1 (5 bases). The germline gives CDR1 MNHEY, CDR2 SVGEGT. The CDR3 extends over 13 amino acids. V was cut by 8 bases and J by 2 bases, with 10 bases left in between. Written as DNA, the CDR3 is TGTGCCAGCGGCAGGGATCGCAATCAGCCCCAGCATTTT. Translating it yields CASGRDRNQPQHF.

This clonotype has ten or more counts. The rearrangement links TRBV24-1 to TRBJ2-1; D is unclear. V was clipped by 1 base and J by 6 bases, with 15 bases between them. In germline, CDR1 is KGHDR, CDR2 SFDVKD. The CDR3 is 16 amino acids. DNA for the CDR3: TGTGCCACCAGTGATTTCTCACCCCCCCCGGTCAATGAGCAGTTCTTC. This gives the protein CATSDFSPPPVNEQFF.